This TCR beta chain was captured by sequencing in a study of blood T cell repertoires in COVID-19. CDR3 size: 16 residues. Germline V gene data show CDR1 as SEHNR and CDR2 as FQNEAQ (reference sequence). V was cut by 3 bases and J by 6 bases, with 19 bases left in between. The assay was immunoSEQ multiplex PCR, and TCRdb's table has in-frame clones only and misses some. The data show about 430,000 clones, around nine tenths seen once. The genes are TRBV7-9 and TRBJ2-3; tentatively, D is TRBD1 (7 bases). Sequenced material: PBMCs or T cells enriched from blood (not recorded which). The receptor comes from a woman aged 18 to 35 who had been exposed to COVID-19. CDR3 region: CASSLIGPSGGDTQYF. The CDR3 DNA follows: TGTGCCAGCAGCTTGATAGGGCCCTCAGGGGGGGATACGCAGTATTTT.